The 26 T cell receptor beta chains reported below all come from one sample, sequenced in a study of blood T cell repertoires in COVID-19. The method was immunoSEQ multiplex PCR; TCRdb's version includes in-frame clones alone and lacks a portion of them. The data hold 350,000 to 450,000 clones, with about 88% observed a single time. The sample was peripheral blood. These receptors were obtained from a woman aged 40 to 50 with COVID-19, enrolled during active disease.

The chain combines TRBV18 with TRBJ1-6, with 9 bases identical to TRBD1. Germline CDR1 KGHSH, CDR2 LQKENI. Germline trimming cut 4 bases from V and 7 bases from J; bases unmatched to any gene: 2. The CDR3 length is 14 residues. For the CDR3, the DNA is TGTGCCAGCTCACGGACAGGGGAGAATTCACCCCTCCACTTT. Translated: CASSRTGENSPLHF.

This chain joins TRBV28 and TRBJ2-7, with D perhaps matching TRBD1 (7 bases). The V end lost 9 bases, the J end lost 3 bases, and 18 bases lay between the germline ends. The CDR3 is 14 residues long. Germline CDR1 reads MDHEN; CDR2 reads SYDVKM. The CDR3 coding sequence is TGTGCCAGTTTCTCCAGGGGGGCTAACTACGAGCAGTACTTC. Protein sequence: CASFSRGANYEQYF.

The V call is TRBV9, the J call TRBJ1-2; 11 bases line up with TRBD1. Germline-derived CDR1 and CDR2 are SGDLS and YYNGEE. The CDR3 is 18 residues long. V was pared by 4 bases and J by 0 bases, with 11 bases of the junction left unmatched. The CDR3 protein is CASSTSWTGGAANYGYTF. Written as DNA, the CDR3 is TGTGCCAGCAGCACATCTTGGACAGGGGGCGCAGCTAACTATGGCTACACCTTC.

On this clone itself: One end of the junction fails to match germline, which may point to a read error. This chain links TRBV7-7 with TRBJ2-7; D may be TRBD1 (6 bases). The CDR3 is 16 residues long. The germline V gene has CDR1 SSHAT and CDR2 FNYEAQ (reference sequence). The CDR3 DNA reads TGTGCTAGCAGCCAGACTCTAGACAGGACGCCCTACGAGCAGTACTTC. Its translation: CASSQTLDRTPYEQYF. Full variable domain (rest looked up from reference TRBV7-7 and TRBJ2-7): GAGVSQSPRYKVTKRGQDVTLRCDPISSHATLYWYQQALGQGPEFLTYFNYEAQPDKSGLPSDRFSAERPEGSISTLTIQRTEQRDSAMYRCASSQTLDRTPYEQYFGPGTRLTVT.

The chain has TRBV6-6 and TRBJ1-3, with D tentatively TRBD1 (6 bases). The CDR3 has 15 amino acids. Between the trimmed V and J ends, which lost 0 bases and 2 bases, there was a span of 8 bases. Per the germline V gene, CDR1 is MNHNY and CDR2 is SVGAGI (reference sequence). Written as DNA, the CDR3 is TGTGCCAGCAGTTACTCGGGGGCAACTGGAAACACCATATATTTT. This encodes CASSYSGATGNTIYF.

V is TRBV12-3 or TRBV12-4 and J is TRBJ2-4, with D perhaps matching TRBD2 (5 bases). CDR3 length: 12 residues. The V end lost 7 bases, the J end lost 6 bases, and 10 bases lay between the germline ends. The CDR3 nucleotides are TGTGCCAGCAAGAAGGAGGTAAACATTCAGTACTTC. It yields the protein CASKKEVNIQYF.

V usage is TRBV6-2 or TRBV6-3 and J usage is TRBJ2-7; 11 bases line up with TRBD1. This CDR3 contains 15 residues. Per germline, CDR1 MNHEY and CDR2 SVGEGT. The junction had 7 bases not matched to a gene; V was cut back by 6 bases and J by 3 bases. The CDR3 is CASSLVGTGGYEQYF. CDR3 DNA sequence: TGTGCCAGCAGCCTCGTCGGGACAGGGGGCTACGAGCAGTACTTC.

This chain links TRBV15 with TRBJ1-2, with no clear D. The CDR3 has 13 residues. From germline, CDR1 is LNHNV and CDR2 YYDKDF (reference sequence). The V gene lost 0 bases and the J gene lost 7 bases, with 9 bases spanning the gap. CDR3 loop: CATSREGAGGYTF. The CDR3 DNA reads as TGTGCCACCAGCAGAGAGGGTGCAGGTGGCTACACCTTC.

CDR3 sequence (DNA): TGTGCCAGCAGCTTTACTTTATTCTCCTACAATGAGCAGTTCTTC. It codes for CASSFTLFSYNEQFF. The V and J genes are TRBV5-6 and TRBJ2-1; D is unresolved. There are 15 residues in the CDR3. The germline V gene encodes CDR1 SGHDT and CDR2 YYEEEE. Trimming removed 2 bases at V and 0 bases at J, with 9 bases between.

The gene calls are TRBV6-6 and TRBJ1-5, with 7 nucleotides matching TRBD1. From germline, CDR1 is MNHNY and CDR2 SVGAGI (reference sequence). This CDR3 is 21 amino acids long. Losses at the gene ends were 5 bases for V and 0 bases for J; bases not matched to a gene: 22. The CDR3 bases are TGTGCCAGCAGTCACGACAGGTCAGGGGGAGGATTAAGGCATAGCAATCAGCCCCAGCATTTT. Protein sequence: CASSHDRSGGGLRHSNQPQHF.

The table lists this clone with a few counts. This chain connects TRBV2 to TRBJ2-1; 7 bases map to TRBD2. There are 15 residues in the CDR3. Germline lookup yields CDR1 SNHLY and CDR2 FYNNEI. The V gene end was trimmed by 3 bases and the J gene end by 4 bases; junction bases not matched to a gene: 6. CDR3 loop: CASSERAGIYNEQFF. The CDR3 nucleotides read TGTGCCAGCAGTGAGAGAGCGGGGATTTACAATGAGCAGTTCTTC.

This chain links TRBV5-1 with TRBJ2-1, with 12 bases matching TRBD2. The CDR3 has 15 amino acids. J lost 7 bases, V lost 1 base, and 3 bases had no gene match. The germline CDR1 and CDR2 sequences are SGHRS and YFSETQ. CDR3 sequence reads: CASSLLAGGPNEQFF. In nucleotides, the CDR3 is TGCGCCAGCAGCTTGCTAGCGGGGGGGCCTAATGAGCAGTTCTTC.

The gene calls are TRBV19 and TRBJ1-1; possible D gene TRBD1, 6 bases. Trimming left V 8 bases short and J 5 bases short, with 9 bases between. The CDR3 runs to 11 residues. In germline, CDR1 is LNHDA, CDR2 SQIVND (reference sequence). CDR3 in amino acids: CASRTETEAFF. The CDR3 DNA is TGTGCCAGTCGGACAGAAACTGAAGCTTTCTTT.

This clone has just one count. J is TRBJ1-2 and V is TRBV7-8, with 7 bases that match TRBD1. CDR1 and CDR2 from the germline V gene are SGHVS and FQNEAQ. CDR3 length: 14 residues. J gave up 1 base and V 5 bases, and 4 bases lay outside the gene matches. The CDR3 DNA is TGTGCCAGCAGCATCAGGGGGGTTAACTATGGCTACACCTTC. This encodes CASSIRGVNYGYTF. Drawing the rest from reference TRBV7-8 and TRBJ1-2, the complete variable domain is GAGVSQSPRYKVAKRGQDVALRCDPISGHVSLFWYQQALGQGPEFLTYFQNEAQLDKSGLPSDRFFAERPEGSVSTLKIQRTQQEDSAVYLCASSIRGVNYGYTFGSGTRLTVV.

In its sample, this clone was seen a few times. The chain combines TRBV28 with TRBJ1-1; D not resolved. V was pared by 4 bases and J by 0 bases, with 6 bases between. CDR3 length: 13 amino acids. Germline CDR1 is MDHEN and CDR2 is SYDVKM. CDR3 DNA sequence: TGTGCCAGCAGTTCGTCAGTGAACACTGAAGCTTTCTTT. Translation gives CASSSSVNTEAFF.

The chain employs TRBV13 and TRBJ2-1, with 7 bases that match TRBD2. V trimming: 6 bases; J trimming: 3 bases; junction bases outside the gene matches: 5. This CDR3 has 14 residues. The germline V gene encodes CDR1 PRHDT and CDR2 FYEKMQ (reference sequence). CDR3 sequence (DNA): TGTGCCAGCAGGGTCCGGGACTACTACAATGAGCAGTTCTTC. Encoded protein: CASRVRDYYNEQFF. The variable domain in full, with the rest retrieved from reference TRBV13 and TRBJ2-1, is AAGVIQSPRHLIKEKRETATLKCYPIPRHDTVYWYQQGPGQDPQFLISFYEKMQSDKGSIPDRFSAQQFSDYHSELNMSSLELGDSALYFCASRVRDYYNEQFFGPGTRLTVL.

The chain has TRBV27 and TRBJ1-2; D possibly corresponds to TRBD1 (6 bases). This CDR3 is built from 13 residues. V lost 6 bases and J 6 bases, leaving 14 bases between the germline ends. Germline V gene lookup returns CDR1 MNHEY and CDR2 SMNVEV (reference sequence). CDR3 sequence (DNA): TGTGCCAGCAGCACACAGGGTGTCGATGGCTACACCTTC. Translated, it gives CASSTQGVDGYTF.

V gene TRBV6-2 or TRBV6-3 combines with J gene TRBJ1-5; perhaps TRBD1 as D (6 bases). The CDR3 is 17 amino acids. Trimming shortened V by 2 bases and J by 6 bases, and 20 bases separated the two germline ends. The germline V gene encodes CDR1 MNHEY and CDR2 SVGEGT. For the CDR3, the DNA is TGTGCCAGCAGTTACAGTGATACCGACCCAGGGGTTCAGCCCCAGCATTTT. It translates to CASSYSDTDPGVQPQHF.

V usage is TRBV28 and J usage is TRBJ1-2, with 8 bases identical to TRBD1. V lost 6 bases and J lost 8; bases outside the gene matches: 14. This CDR3 spans 15 amino acids. The germline CDR1 and CDR2 sequences are MDHEN and SYDVKM. The CDR3 reads CASSADRGALGGYTF. The CDR3 DNA follows: TGTGCCAGCAGCGCCGACAGGGGCGCTTTGGGGGGCTACACCTTC.

The chain uses TRBV4-1 and TRBJ2-2, with D maybe TRBD2 (6 bases). The germline CDR1 and CDR2 sequences are MGHRA and YSYEKL. This CDR3 contains 17 residues. V gave up 0 bases and J gave up 0 bases, with 11 bases separating them. This CDR3 reads CASSQELSGANTGELFF. The CDR3 DNA reads as TGCGCCAGCAGCCAAGAACTTTCGGGGGCGAACACCGGGGAGCTGTTTTTT.

The rearrangement links TRBV19 to TRBJ1-1; a weak D match, TRBD1 (6 bases). The CDR3 length is 14 residues. Germline-derived CDR1 and CDR2 are LNHDA and SQIVND (reference sequence). V lost 7 bases to trimming and J lost 1 base, with 13 bases between them. CDR3 protein: CASKLHRENTEAFF. The CDR3 DNA reads as TGTGCCAGTAAACTACACAGGGAGAACACTGAAGCTTTCTTT.

The chain combines TRBV6-5 with TRBJ1-2; D unresolved. CDR3 length: 12 residues. V shed 2 bases and J shed 3 bases, with 4 bases lying between them. The germline V gene encodes CDR1 MNHEY and CDR2 SVGAGI. The CDR3 nucleotides are TGTGCCAGCAGTTACGGAGACTATGGCTACACCTTC. Translation: CASSYGDYGYTF.

This chain links TRBV27 with TRBJ2-7; possible D gene TRBD2, 5 bases. Germline lookup yields CDR1 MNHEY and CDR2 SMNVEV (reference sequence). The CDR3 loop spans 14 amino acids. V dropped 2 bases and J dropped 5 bases, with 13 bases sitting between them. The CDR3 loop is CASSLGLLHDEQYF. Here the CDR3 DNA reads TGTGCCAGCAGTTTAGGACTCCTCCACGACGAGCAGTACTTC.

This chain uses TRBV5-1 with TRBJ1-3, with unresolved D. Trimming took off 0 bases at V and 0 bases at J, with 7 bases between the two ends. CDR3 length equals 15 residues. In germline, CDR1 is SGHRS, CDR2 YFSETQ. The CDR3 DNA reads as TGCGCCAGCAGCTTGGGAGGGATCTCTGGAAACACCATATATTTT. The encoded protein is CASSLGGISGNTIYF.

The rearrangement links TRBV28 to TRBJ1-1, with a possible D match to TRBD1 (6 bases). Germline lookup yields CDR1 MDHEN and CDR2 SYDVKM. The length of the CDR3 is 13 residues. V dropped 6 bases and J dropped 3 bases, with 11 bases sitting between them. CDR3 DNA: TGTGCCAGCAGAGTACAGGGATACACTGAAGCTTTCTTT. Translated: CASRVQGYTEAFF.

CDR3: CATSSSYNTDTQYF. The CDR3 DNA reads as TGTGCCACCAGCAGTAGTTATAATACAGATACGCAGTATTTT. The chain carries TRBV15 and TRBJ2-3; D gene uncertain. Trimming left V 3 bases short and J 3 bases short, with 10 bases between. Germline V lookup: CDR1 LNHNV, CDR2 YYDKDF (reference sequence). This CDR3 spans 14 amino acids.